This entry concerns a single T cell receptor (beta chain). These data come from a study of control samples from healthy donors and cancer patients. With 7 bases clipped from V and 11 bases from J, the junction kept 16 bases outside the gene matches. CDR3 length: 15 amino acids. Per germline, CDR1 LNHDA and CDR2 SQIVND (reference sequence). Repertoires were generated with immunoSEQ multiplex PCR, while TCRdb's copy carries only in-frame clones and drops some. The repertoire holds roughly 84,000 clones, with around 92% as singletons. Input material: blood. The rearrangement uses TRBV19 and TRBJ2-1; TRBD2 aligns across 8 bases. The receptor's source is a middle-aged man in good health. CDR3 protein: CASTASGTRIYQQFF. The CDR3 bases are TGTGCCAGTACCGCCTCCGGGACTAGGATTTATCAGCAGTTCTTC.